This TCR beta chain was found in a study of Graves' ophthalmopathy and Graves' hyperthyroidism. This clonotype was counted ten times or more. The antigen remains unidentified. Hyperthyroidism patients had new diagnoses, durations under 2 months, and ages of 18 to 65. Diagnosis relied on clinical symptoms, serum thyroxine, TRAb, thyroid ultrasound and orbital computed tomography. Regarding the study as a whole: Prediction of ophthalmopathy progression reached roughly 70% sensitivity and 72% to 75% specificity. Most thyroid clonotypes with frequency above 0.001 were detected in blood too.

The ends lost 1 base at V and 2 bases at J; junction bases unmatched: 0. This CDR3 spans 15 amino acids. In germline, CDR1 is SGHTA, CDR2 FQGNSA. Amplified TCR beta CDR3 regions were obtained using RNA transcripts as template. After a first-round RT-PCR with HTBI primers, a second-round multiplex PCR was run. TCRdb analysed the multiplex PCR reads with MiXCR anew, one entry per CDR3 protein. The data show 1 million to 1.3 million distinct CDR3 sequences, about 40% seen once. The chain combines TRBV7-2 with TRBJ1-5; 9 bases are a match to TRBD1. The TCR sequence derives from an adult man with Graves' hyperthyroidism. What was sequenced was peripheral blood or thyroid tissue (not recorded which). This chain's CDR3 is CASSLGDRGNQPQHF. DNA for the CDR3: TGTGCCAGCAGCTTAGGGGACAGGGGCAATCAGCCCCAGCATTTT. Complete variable domain (other parts from reference TRBV7-2 and TRBJ1-5): GAGVSQSPSNKVTEKGKDVELRCDPISGHTALYWYRQSLGQGLEFLIYFQGNSAPDKSGLPSDRFSAERTGGSVSTLTIQRTQQEDSAVYLCASSLGDRGNQPQHFGDGTRLSIL.